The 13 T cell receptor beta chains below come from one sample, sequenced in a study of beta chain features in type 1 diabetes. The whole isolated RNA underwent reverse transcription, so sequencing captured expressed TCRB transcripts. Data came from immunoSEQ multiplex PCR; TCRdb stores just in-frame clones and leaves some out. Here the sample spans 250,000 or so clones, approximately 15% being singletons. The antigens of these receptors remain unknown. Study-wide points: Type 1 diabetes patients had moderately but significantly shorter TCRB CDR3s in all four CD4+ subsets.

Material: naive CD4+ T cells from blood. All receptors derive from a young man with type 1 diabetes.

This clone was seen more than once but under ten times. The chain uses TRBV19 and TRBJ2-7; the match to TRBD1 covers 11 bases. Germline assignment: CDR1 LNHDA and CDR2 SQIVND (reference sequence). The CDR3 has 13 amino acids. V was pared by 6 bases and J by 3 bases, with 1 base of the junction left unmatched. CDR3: CASSGTGGYEQYF. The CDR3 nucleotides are TGTGCCAGTAGCGGGACAGGGGGCTACGAGCAGTACTTC.

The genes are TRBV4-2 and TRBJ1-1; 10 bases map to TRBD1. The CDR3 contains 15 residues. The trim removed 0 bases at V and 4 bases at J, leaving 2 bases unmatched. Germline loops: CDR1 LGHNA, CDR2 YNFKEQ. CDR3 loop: CASSQEGDRGTEAFF. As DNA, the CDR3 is TGTGCCAGCAGCCAAGAAGGGGACAGGGGCACTGAAGCTTTCTTT.

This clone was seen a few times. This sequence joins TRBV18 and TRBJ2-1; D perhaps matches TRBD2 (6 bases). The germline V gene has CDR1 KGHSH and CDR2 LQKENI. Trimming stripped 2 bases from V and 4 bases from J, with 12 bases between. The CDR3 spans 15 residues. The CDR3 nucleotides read TGTGCCAGCTCACCAGGGGGGTTTCGGTACAATGAGCAGTTCTTC. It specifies CASSPGGFRYNEQFF.

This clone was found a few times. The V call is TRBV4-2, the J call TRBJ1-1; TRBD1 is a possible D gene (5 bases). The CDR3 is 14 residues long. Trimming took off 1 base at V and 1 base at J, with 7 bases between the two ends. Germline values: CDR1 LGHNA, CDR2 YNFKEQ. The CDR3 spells CASSQADRNTEAFF. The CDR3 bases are TGTGCCAGCAGCCAAGCCGACAGGAACACTGAAGCTTTCTTT.

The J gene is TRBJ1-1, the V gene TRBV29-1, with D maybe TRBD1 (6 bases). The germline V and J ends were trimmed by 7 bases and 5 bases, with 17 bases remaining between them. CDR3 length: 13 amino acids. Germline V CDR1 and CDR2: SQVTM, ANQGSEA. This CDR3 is CSGLTGRATEAFF. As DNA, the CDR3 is TGCAGCGGCCTCACAGGGAGGGCGACTGAAGCTTTCTTT.

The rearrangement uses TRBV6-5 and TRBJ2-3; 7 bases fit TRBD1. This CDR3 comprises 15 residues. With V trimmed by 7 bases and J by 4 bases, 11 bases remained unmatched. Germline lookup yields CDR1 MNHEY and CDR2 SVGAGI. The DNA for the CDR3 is TGTGCCAGCACTTCTACAGGGGCTGGGGCAGATACGCAGTATTTT. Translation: CASTSTGAGADTQYF.

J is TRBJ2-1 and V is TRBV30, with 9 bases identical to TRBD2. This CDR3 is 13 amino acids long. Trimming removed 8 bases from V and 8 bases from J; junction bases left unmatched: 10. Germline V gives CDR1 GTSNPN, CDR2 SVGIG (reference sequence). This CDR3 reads CALASGGFYEQFF. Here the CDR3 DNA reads TGTGCCCTGGCCAGCGGGGGGTTCTATGAGCAGTTCTTC.

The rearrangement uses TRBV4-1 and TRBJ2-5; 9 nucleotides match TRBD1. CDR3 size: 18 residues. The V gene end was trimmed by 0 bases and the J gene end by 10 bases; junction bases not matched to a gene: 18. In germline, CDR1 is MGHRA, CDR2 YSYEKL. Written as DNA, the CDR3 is TGCGCCAGCAGCCAAGAAGCGGACGGGACAGGGTATCCCCCCAACCAGTACTTC. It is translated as CASSQEADGTGYPPNQYF.

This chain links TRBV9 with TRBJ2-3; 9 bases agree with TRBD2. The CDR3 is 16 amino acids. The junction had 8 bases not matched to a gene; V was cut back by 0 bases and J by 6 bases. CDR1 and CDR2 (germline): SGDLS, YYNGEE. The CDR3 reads CASSVGASGAGDTQYF. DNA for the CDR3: TGTGCCAGCAGCGTAGGGGCTAGCGGGGCTGGGGATACGCAGTATTTT.

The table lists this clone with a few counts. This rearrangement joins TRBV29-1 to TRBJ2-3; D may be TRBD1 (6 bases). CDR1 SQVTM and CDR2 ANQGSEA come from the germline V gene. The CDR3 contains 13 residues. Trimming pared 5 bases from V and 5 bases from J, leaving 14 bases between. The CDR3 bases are TGCAGCGTTAAGGGTCAGGGGCTAGATACGCAGTATTTT. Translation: CSVKGQGLDTQYF.

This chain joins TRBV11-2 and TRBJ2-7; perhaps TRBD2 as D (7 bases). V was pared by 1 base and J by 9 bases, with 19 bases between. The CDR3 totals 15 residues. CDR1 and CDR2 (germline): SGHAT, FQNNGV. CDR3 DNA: TGTGCCAGCAGCTTAGGAAAGGGGGGAGGGCCCGTGCAGTACTTC. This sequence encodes CASSLGKGGGPVQYF. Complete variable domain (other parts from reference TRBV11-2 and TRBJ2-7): EAGVAQSPRYKIIEKRQSVAFWCNPISGHATLYWYQQILGQGPKLLIQFQNNGVVDDSQLPKDRFSAERLKGVDSTLKIQPAKLEDSAVYLCASSLGKGGGPVQYFGPGTRLTVT.

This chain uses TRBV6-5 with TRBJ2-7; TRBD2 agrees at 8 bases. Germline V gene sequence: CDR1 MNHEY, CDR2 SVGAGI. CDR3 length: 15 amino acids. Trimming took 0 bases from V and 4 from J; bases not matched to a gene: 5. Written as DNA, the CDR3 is TGTGCCAGCAGTTACTCGAGCGGGAGCGTATACGAGCAGTACTTC. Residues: CASSYSSGSVYEQYF.

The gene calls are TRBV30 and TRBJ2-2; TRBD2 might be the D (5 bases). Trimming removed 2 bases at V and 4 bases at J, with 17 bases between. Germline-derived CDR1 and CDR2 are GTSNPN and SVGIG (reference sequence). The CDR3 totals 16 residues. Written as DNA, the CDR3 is TGTGCCTGGAGTAGGGCCGGGGTCGCGGGCACCGGGGAGCTGTTTTTT. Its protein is CAWSRAGVAGTGELFF. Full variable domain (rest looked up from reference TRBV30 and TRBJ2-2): SQTIHQWPATLVQPVGSPLSLECTVEGTSNPNLYWYRQAAGRGLQLLFYSVGIGQISSEVPQNLSASRPQDRQFILSSKKLLLSDSGFYLCAWSRAGVAGTGELFFGEGSRLTVL.